This TCR beta chain was profiled in a study of blood T cell repertoires in COVID-19. Study as a whole: Samples representing acute and convalescent COVID-19 were sourced from the United States, Italy and Spain. The cDNA or gDNA used as material had been derived from T cells, B-cell-depleted T cells, or PBMCs.

V lost 0 bases to trimming and J lost 2 bases, with 6 bases between them. The CDR3 sequence is 14 residues long. In germline, CDR1 is SGHRS, CDR2 YFSETQ. In the original processing: Estimated nucleated cell counts came from reference gene primer amplification. Some clones are missing from TCRdb's copy, which holds only in-frame ones; the method was immunoSEQ multiplex PCR. V and J calls and clone size are as listed in that table; D and trimming were resolved from the DNA. Here the sample spans 350,000 to 550,000 clones, 80% to 90% being singletons. Source material: peripheral blood. The source of this sequence is a woman aged 25 to 39 with acute or convalescent COVID-19. The chain carries TRBV5-1 and TRBJ1-3, with D possibly TRBD1 on 6 matching bases. The CDR3 nucleotides read TGCGCCAGCAGCTTGGGACAGGCTGGAAACACCATATATTTT. Its protein is CASSLGQAGNTIYF. The full variable domain, its missing parts supplied by reference TRBV5-1 and TRBJ1-3, is KAGVTQTPRYLIKTRGQQVTLSCSPISGHRSVSWYQQTPGQGLQFLFEYFSETQRNKGNFPGRFSGRQFSNSRSEMNVSTLELGDSALYLCASSLGQAGNTIYFGEGSWLTVV.